The clone carrying this T cell receptor beta chain was observed many times. Its specificity is not known. V was clipped by 3 bases and J by 6 bases, with 11 bases between them. CDR1 SEHNR and CDR2 FQNEAQ come from the germline V gene (reference sequence). The CDR3 extends over 13 amino acids. The data were taken from a study of CD8+CD57+ T cells in acquired aplastic anemia. Study-level information: As sequenced from healthy donors, CD4+ cells averaged approximately 11 million reads. General observations from the study: Patients and controls shared some 30 CD8+ CDR3 sequences.

Both TCR beta VDJ combination and CDR3 sequence profiling were carried out. Genomic DNA was the template for this profiling. TCRdb itself ran the reads through MiXCR, one entry per CDR3 protein. The table lists about 200,000 distinct CDR3 sequences, about a third of them singletons. The TCR sequence derives from a human donor in good health, serving as a control. Sequenced input: sorted CD4+, CD8+, or CD8+CD57+ T cells (not recorded which) from PBMCs. This chain links TRBV7-9 with TRBJ2-5; D perhaps matches TRBD2 (5 bases). DNA for the CDR3: TGTGCCAGCAGCTTGCTAGCTCAGAAGACCCAGTACTTC. Its protein product is CASSLLAQKTQYF.